The 22 T cell receptor beta chains reported below all come from one sample, sequenced in a study of control samples from healthy donors and cancer patients. The protocol was immunoSEQ multiplex PCR, while the TCRdb copy is restricted to in-frame clones and leaves out a portion. The sample includes roughly 180,000 clones, around 95% seen only once; the top ten take 4.1%. The source material was blood. The source is a woman aged 60 to 75 in good health.

This clone appeared a single time. The chain combines TRBV14 with TRBJ2-7; D is uncertain. The CDR3 is 15 amino acids. Per the germline V gene, CDR1 is SGHDN and CDR2 is FVKESK. V shed 1 base and J shed 0 bases, with 10 bases lying between them. Here the CDR3 reads CASSQGPSLSYEQYF. In DNA form, the CDR3 reads TGTGCCAGCAGCCAAGGGCCCTCCCTCTCCTACGAGCAGTACTTC.

This clone was observed once. The rearrangement uses TRBV11-2 and TRBJ1-3; TRBD1 matches 8 bases. Germline CDR1 SGHAT, CDR2 FQNNGV. The J segment lost 3 bases and the V segment lost 2 bases, leaving 6 bases of the junction unmatched. CDR3 length equals 16 residues. The CDR3 bases are TGTGCCAGCAGCTTACAGGGGGCCTTAATTGGAAACACCATATATTTT. This encodes CASSLQGALIGNTIYF.

V usage is TRBV7-2 and J usage is TRBJ2-5; D perhaps matches TRBD1 (6 bases). Trimming stripped 5 bases from V and 4 bases from J, with 14 bases between. Germline V lookup: CDR1 SGHTA, CDR2 FQGNSA. The CDR3 runs to 14 residues. CDR3 bases: TGTGCCAGCAGCCCACAGGGAACCGGAGAGACCCAGTACTTC. This encodes CASSPQGTGETQYF.

The rearrangement links TRBV9 to TRBJ2-3, with D maybe TRBD1 (6 bases). From germline, CDR1 is SGDLS and CDR2 YYNGEE. This CDR3 has 16 amino acids. With 2 bases removed from V and 1 base from J, the gap between germline ends came to 14 bases. The CDR3 sequence is CASSVGAGWRTDTQYF. DNA for the CDR3: TGTGCCAGCAGCGTGGGGGCGGGTTGGCGCACAGATACGCAGTATTTT. Supplemented by reference TRBV9 and TRBJ2-3, the full variable domain reads DSGVTQTPKHLITATGQRVTLRCSPRSGDLSVYWYQQSLDQGLQFLIQYYNGEERAKGNILERFSAQQFPDLHSELNLSSLELGDSALYFCASSVGAGWRTDTQYFGPGTRLTVL.

This chain joins TRBV7-9 and TRBJ2-7; D is undetermined. CDR3 length: 14 amino acids. Trimming shortened V by 5 bases and J by 9 bases, and 20 bases separated the two germline ends. From germline, CDR1 is SEHNR and CDR2 FQNEAQ (reference sequence). CDR3 sequence reads: CASSQSGDSARQYF. CDR3 bases: TGTGCCAGCAGCCAGTCCGGAGATTCTGCGAGGCAGTACTTC.

The V and J genes are TRBV7-9 and TRBJ2-5; no reliable D call. The V end was cut by 5 bases, the J end by 5 bases, with 6 bases between. The CDR3 consists of 11 residues. Germline V CDR1 and CDR2: SEHNR, FQNEAQ (reference sequence). CDR3 in DNA: TGTGCCAGCAGCCGTCGGGAGACCCAGTACTTC. It yields the protein CASSRRETQYF.

This clone was seen once. The chain employs TRBV27 and TRBJ1-1; 8 nucleotides agree with TRBD1. The CDR3 loop spans 15 amino acids. Unmatched junction bases numbered 16, after V lost 6 bases and J lost 10 bases. CDR1 is MNHEY, CDR2 SMNVEV, per germline (reference sequence). The CDR3 nucleotides read TGTGCCAGCAGCCCTCCGGGACAGGTGACCAGGAGAGCTTTCTTT. Translated, it gives CASSPPGQVTRRAFF.

The genes are TRBV12-3 or TRBV12-4 and TRBJ1-2; D unclear. The length of the CDR3 is 9 residues. Between the trimmed V and J ends, which lost 3 bases and 7 bases, there was a span of 0 bases. CDR3 in amino acids: CASSFGYTF. DNA for the CDR3: TGTGCCAGCAGTTTTGGCTACACCTTC.

This clone was seen once. The genes are TRBV19 and TRBJ2-2; weak D call: TRBD2 (7 bases). V was trimmed by 3 bases and J by 6 bases, leaving 11 bases between them. The length of the CDR3 is 14 residues. Germline V gene lookup returns CDR1 LNHDA and CDR2 SQIVND (reference sequence). The CDR3 DNA reads TGTGCCAGTAGTATCACGGGGGGCGCCGGGGAGCTGTTTTTT. Protein sequence: CASSITGGAGELFF.

The genes are TRBV9 and TRBJ1-1; 7 nucleotides line up with TRBD1. Trimming at V came to 4 bases and at J to 7 bases, leaving 4 bases not matched to a gene. CDR1 and CDR2 from the germline V gene are SGDLS and YYNGEE. This CDR3 spans 12 amino acids. The CDR3 nucleotides read TGTGCCAGCAGCCCGCGGGACAGTGAAGCTTTCTTT. Translating it yields CASSPRDSEAFF. The full variable domain, rest sourced from reference TRBV9 and TRBJ1-1, is DSGVTQTPKHLITATGQRVTLRCSPRSGDLSVYWYQQSLDQGLQFLIQYYNGEERAKGNILERFSAQQFPDLHSELNLSSLELGDSALYFCASSPRDSEAFFGQGTRLTVV.

V gene TRBV27 combines with J gene TRBJ2-3, with D maybe TRBD2 (5 bases). The germline V gene has CDR1 MNHEY and CDR2 SMNVEV (reference sequence). This CDR3 spans 17 amino acids. Deletions cut 2 bases from V and 6 bases from J, with 21 bases between. This CDR3 reads CASSLRRAGSGSDTQYF. The CDR3, as DNA: TGTGCCAGCAGTTTACGGCGGGCGGGTTCGGGATCGGATACGCAGTATTTT.

J is TRBJ1-5 and V is TRBV27; D may be TRBD1 (5 bases). The germline CDR1 and CDR2 sequences are MNHEY and SMNVEV (reference sequence). The CDR3 consists of 16 residues. Trimming cost V 6 bases and J 1 base, with 16 bases left between them. Here the CDR3 DNA reads TGTGCCAGCAGGGATTCGGGGGAGGGAAGCAATCAGCCCCAGCATTTT. Translating it yields CASRDSGEGSNQPQHF.

The V call is TRBV7-6, the J call TRBJ2-5; 13 nucleotides line up with TRBD2. V was clipped by 1 base and J by 4 bases; unmatched bases: 3. Germline-derived CDR1 and CDR2 are SGHVS and FNYEAQ. This CDR3 contains 16 residues. The CDR3 spells CASSLVGTSGVETQYF. DNA of the CDR3: TGTGCCAGCAGCTTAGTGGGGACTAGCGGGGTAGAGACCCAGTACTTC.

The gene calls are TRBV2 and TRBJ1-2, with 9 bases fitting TRBD1. Losses at the gene ends were 5 bases for V and 8 bases for J; bases not matched to a gene: 6. Germline CDR1 reads SNHLY; CDR2 reads FYNNEI. CDR3 size: 13 residues. This CDR3 is CASSNRGLGGYTF. The CDR3 coding sequence is TGTGCCAGCAGTAACAGGGGGCTCGGGGGCTACACCTTC.

The V and J genes are TRBV9 and TRBJ2-2; 8 bases map to TRBD2. From germline, CDR1 is SGDLS and CDR2 YYNGEE. The CDR3 totals 17 residues. The ends lost 0 bases at V and 3 bases at J; junction bases unmatched: 7. The CDR3 DNA is TGTGCCAGCAGCGTAGTCGCTAGCGGGCCCTACACCGGGGAGCTGTTTTTT. Its protein product is CASSVVASGPYTGELFF.

V gene TRBV4-1 combines with J gene TRBJ1-2; no clear D gene. Germline V gene lookup returns CDR1 MGHRA and CDR2 YSYEKL. The V gene lost 2 bases and the J gene lost 6 bases, with 13 bases spanning the gap. CDR3 length: 14 amino acids. CDR3: CASSQIQSGNGYTF. The DNA for the CDR3 is TGCGCCAGCAGCCAAATACAATCGGGGAATGGCTACACCTTC.

The chain couples TRBV28 to TRBJ1-2, with D maybe TRBD1 (5 bases). This CDR3 spans 13 amino acids. Germline CDR1 is MDHEN and CDR2 is SYDVKM. Trimming removed 5 bases from V and 3 bases from J, with 10 bases in between. The CDR3 DNA is TGTGCCAGCAGTACGGGGACGGACTATGGCTACACCTTC. Translating it yields CASSTGTDYGYTF.

The rearrangement uses TRBV18 and TRBJ2-7, with no clear D. The CDR3 length is 13 residues. Germline CDR1 is KGHSH and CDR2 is LQKENI. Trimming pared 1 base from V and 5 bases from J, leaving 9 bases between. The CDR3 loop is CASSPRQRHEQYF. The CDR3 nucleotides are TGTGCCAGCTCACCACGTCAGAGGCACGAGCAGTACTTC. Filled out from reference TRBV18 and TRBJ2-7, the complete variable domain reads NAGVMQNPRHLVRRRGQEARLRCSPMKGHSHVYWYRQLPEEGLKFMVYLQKENIIDESGMPKERFSAEFPKEGPSILRIQQVVRGDSAAYFCASSPRQRHEQYFGPGTRLTVT.

This chain joins TRBV7-8 and TRBJ1-3; D is possibly TRBD1 (6 bases). Germline V gives CDR1 SGHVS, CDR2 FQNEAQ. The CDR3 is 15 residues long. V lost 8 bases and J lost 3, with 17 bases in between. Written as DNA, the CDR3 is TGTGCCAGCGCTAGGAAGGGGGGCTTTGGAAACACCATATATTTT. Its translation: CASARKGGFGNTIYF.

The chain uses TRBV14 and TRBJ2-5; D not resolved. Germline V CDR1 and CDR2: SGHDN, FVKESK. V gave up 1 base and J gave up 7 bases, with 10 bases separating them. This CDR3 region has 13 residues. The CDR3, as DNA: TGTGCCAGCAGCCAAGGGATCCTAGGGACCCAGTACTTC. Its translation is CASSQGILGTQYF.

This CDR3 is CASSVVDREEYGYTF. The CDR3 nucleotides are TGTGCCAGCAGCGTAGTGGACAGGGAAGAGTATGGCTACACCTTC. The chain employs TRBV9 and TRBJ1-2; TRBD1 matches at 8 bases. The CDR3 covers 15 residues. The V segment lost 0 bases and the J segment 5 bases; nucleotides outside the gene matches: 6. Per germline, CDR1 SGDLS and CDR2 YYNGEE. Looking up the rest from reference TRBV9 and TRBJ1-2 gives the full variable domain: DSGVTQTPKHLITATGQRVTLRCSPRSGDLSVYWYQQSLDQGLQFLIQYYNGEERAKGNILERFSAQQFPDLHSELNLSSLELGDSALYFCASSVVDREEYGYTFGSGTRLTVV.

The chain recombines TRBV15 with TRBJ1-3; D is unclear. V shed 0 bases and J shed 4 bases, with 16 bases lying between them. This CDR3 contains 17 residues. The germline V gene encodes CDR1 LNHNV and CDR2 YYDKDF (reference sequence). The CDR3 reads CATSREKGRYLGNTIYF. The CDR3 DNA follows: TGTGCCACCAGCAGAGAAAAAGGACGATATCTAGGAAACACCATATATTTT.